This TCR beta chain comes out of a study of T cell responses to AZD1222 COVID-19 vaccine. The CDR3 totals 13 residues. Trimming took 0 bases from V and 6 from J, leaving 9 bases between them. In germline, CDR1 is LGHDT, CDR2 YNNKEL (reference sequence). Clones were read by immunoSEQ multiplex PCR, and TCRdb kept only the in-frame ones, dropping some. The table has 100,000 to 150,000 clones, around 92% seen once. Study results and caveats: The donors showed a predominance of white British ancestry and of females, with possible underestimation of clonal diversity. Researchers took repertoire samples only after the peak T cell response had come.

A note on this clone: Its antigen is not identified.

The origin of this receptor is an adult in good health. Sequencing was performed on peripheral blood, taken on day 0 of AZD1222 vaccination. The rearrangement joins TRBV3-1 (or the pseudogene TRBV3-2) to TRBJ2-7; perhaps D is TRBD1 or TRBD2 (6 bases each). CDR3 nucleotides: TGTGCCAGCAGCCAAGAAGGGGGGCGCGAGCAGTACTTC. It codes for CASSQEGGREQYF.